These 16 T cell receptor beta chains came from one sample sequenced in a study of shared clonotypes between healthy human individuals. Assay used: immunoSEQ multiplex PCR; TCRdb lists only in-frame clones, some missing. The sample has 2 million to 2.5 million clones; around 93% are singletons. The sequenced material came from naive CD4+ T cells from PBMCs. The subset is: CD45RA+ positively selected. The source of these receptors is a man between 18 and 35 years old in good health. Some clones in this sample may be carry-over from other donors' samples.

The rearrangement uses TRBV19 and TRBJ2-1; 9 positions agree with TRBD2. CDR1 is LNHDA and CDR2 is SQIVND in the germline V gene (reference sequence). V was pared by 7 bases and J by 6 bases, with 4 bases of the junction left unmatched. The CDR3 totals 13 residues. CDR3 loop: CASMKAGGNEQFF. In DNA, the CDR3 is TGTGCCAGTATGAAAGCGGGAGGCAATGAGCAGTTCTTC.

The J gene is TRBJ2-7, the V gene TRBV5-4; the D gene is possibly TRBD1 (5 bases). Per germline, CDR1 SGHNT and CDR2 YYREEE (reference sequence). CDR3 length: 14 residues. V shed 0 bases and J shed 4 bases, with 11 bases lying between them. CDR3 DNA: TGTGCCAGCAGCTTGGCCCAGGGCCCATACGAGCAGTACTTC. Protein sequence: CASSLAQGPYEQYF.

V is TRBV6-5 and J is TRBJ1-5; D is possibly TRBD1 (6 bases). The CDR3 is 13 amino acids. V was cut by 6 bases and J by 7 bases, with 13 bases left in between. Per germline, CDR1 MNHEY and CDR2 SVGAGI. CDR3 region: CASRSRGGQPQHF. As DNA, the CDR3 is TGTGCCAGCAGAAGCCGGGGGGGCCAGCCCCAGCATTTT.

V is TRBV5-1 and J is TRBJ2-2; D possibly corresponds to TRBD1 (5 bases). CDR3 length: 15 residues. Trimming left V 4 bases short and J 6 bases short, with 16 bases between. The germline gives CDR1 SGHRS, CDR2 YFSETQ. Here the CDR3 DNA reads TGCGCCAGCAGCGTTCCGCAGGGTCACGCCGGGGAGCTGTTTTTT. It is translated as CASSVPQGHAGELFF.

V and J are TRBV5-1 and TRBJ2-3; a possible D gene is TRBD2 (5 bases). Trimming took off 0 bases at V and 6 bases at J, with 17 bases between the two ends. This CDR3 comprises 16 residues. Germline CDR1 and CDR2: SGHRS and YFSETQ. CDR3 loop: CASSLDFTGSADTQYF. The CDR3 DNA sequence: TGCGCCAGCAGCTTGGACTTCACGGGATCGGCGGATACGCAGTATTTT.

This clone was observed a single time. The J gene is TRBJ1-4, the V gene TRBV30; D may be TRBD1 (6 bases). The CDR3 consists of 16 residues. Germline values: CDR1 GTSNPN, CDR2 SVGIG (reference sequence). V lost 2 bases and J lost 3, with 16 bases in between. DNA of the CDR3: TGTGCCTGGAGTACCGGACAGCGGGACTCTAATGAAAAACTGTTTTTT. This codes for CAWSTGQRDSNEKLFF.

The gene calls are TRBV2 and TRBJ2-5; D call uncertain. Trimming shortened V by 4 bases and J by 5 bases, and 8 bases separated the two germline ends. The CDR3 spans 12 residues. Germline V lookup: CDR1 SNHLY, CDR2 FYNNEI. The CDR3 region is CASSALRETQYF. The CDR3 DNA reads TGTGCCAGCAGTGCCCTTCGGGAGACCCAGTACTTC.

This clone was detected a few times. In nucleotides, the CDR3 is TGTGCCAGCCAGATGAACACTGAAGCTTTCTTT. As protein: CASQMNTEAFF. V gene TRBV28 combines with J gene TRBJ1-1, with no clear D. The CDR3 has 11 amino acids. Looked up from germline, CDR1 is MDHEN and CDR2 is SYDVKM. V was shortened by 8 bases and J by 0 bases, with 4 bases between the two germline ends.

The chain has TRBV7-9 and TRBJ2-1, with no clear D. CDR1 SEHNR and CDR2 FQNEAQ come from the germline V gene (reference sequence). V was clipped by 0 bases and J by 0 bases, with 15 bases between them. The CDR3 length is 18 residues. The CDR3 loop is CASSLASGSSSSYNEQFF. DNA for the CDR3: TGTGCCAGCAGCTTAGCGTCCGGCTCCTCCAGCTCCTACAATGAGCAGTTCTTC.

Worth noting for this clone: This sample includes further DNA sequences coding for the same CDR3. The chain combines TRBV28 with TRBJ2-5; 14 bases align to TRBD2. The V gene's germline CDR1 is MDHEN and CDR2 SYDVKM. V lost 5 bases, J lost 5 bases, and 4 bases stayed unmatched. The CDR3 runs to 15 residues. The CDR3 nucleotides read TGTGCCAGCAGTCTGGGACTAGCGGGAGTTGAGACCCAGTACTTC. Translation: CASSLGLAGVETQYF. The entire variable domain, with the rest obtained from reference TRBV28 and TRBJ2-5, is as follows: DVKVTQSSRYLVKRTGEKVFLECVQDMDHENMFWYRQDPGLGLRLIYFSYDVKMKEKGDIPEGYSVSREKKERFSLILESASTNQTSMYLCASSLGLAGVETQYFGPGTRLLVL.

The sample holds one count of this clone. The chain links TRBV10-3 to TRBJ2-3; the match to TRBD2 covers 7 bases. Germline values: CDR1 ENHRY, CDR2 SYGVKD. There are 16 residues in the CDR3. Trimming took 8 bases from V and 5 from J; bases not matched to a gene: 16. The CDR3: CAIGGSGPKVLDTQYF. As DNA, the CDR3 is TGTGCCATCGGCGGTAGCGGGCCAAAAGTTCTAGATACGCAGTATTTT.

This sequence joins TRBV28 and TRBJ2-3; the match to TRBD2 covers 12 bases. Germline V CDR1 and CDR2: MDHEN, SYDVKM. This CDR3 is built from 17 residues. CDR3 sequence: CATGGLAGLKDPDTQYF. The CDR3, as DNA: TGTGCAACCGGGGGACTAGCGGGTTTAAAAGACCCAGATACGCAGTATTTT.

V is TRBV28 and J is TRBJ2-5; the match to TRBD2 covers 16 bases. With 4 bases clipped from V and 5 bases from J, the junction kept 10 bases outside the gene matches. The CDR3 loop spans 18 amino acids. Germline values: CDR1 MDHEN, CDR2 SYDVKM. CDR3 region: CASSSGLAGGPRWETQYF. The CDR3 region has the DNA TGTGCCAGCAGTTCGGGACTAGCGGGAGGGCCGAGGTGGGAGACCCAGTACTTC.

CDR3 bases: TGCGCCAGCAGCTTGGGTCTCCGACTGTACCAAGAGACCCAGTACTTC. Its protein is CASSLGLRLYQETQYF. The chain couples TRBV5-1 to TRBJ2-5; no clear D. There are 16 residues in the CDR3. The germline V and J ends were trimmed by 0 bases and 0 bases, with 12 bases remaining between them. From germline, CDR1 is SGHRS and CDR2 YFSETQ.

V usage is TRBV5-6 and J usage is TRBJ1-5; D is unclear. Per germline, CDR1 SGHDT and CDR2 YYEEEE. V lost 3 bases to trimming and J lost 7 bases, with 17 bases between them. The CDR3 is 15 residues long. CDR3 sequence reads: CASSSGSGRGQPQHF. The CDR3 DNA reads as TGTGCCAGCAGCTCGGGTTCGGGGAGAGGGCAGCCCCAGCATTTT. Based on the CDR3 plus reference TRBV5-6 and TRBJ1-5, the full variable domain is DAGVTQSPTHLIKTRGQQVTLRCSPKSGHDTVSWYQQALGQGPQFIFQYYEEEERQRGNFPDRFSGHQFPNYSSELNVNALLLGDSALYLCASSSGSGRGQPQHFGDGTRLSIL.

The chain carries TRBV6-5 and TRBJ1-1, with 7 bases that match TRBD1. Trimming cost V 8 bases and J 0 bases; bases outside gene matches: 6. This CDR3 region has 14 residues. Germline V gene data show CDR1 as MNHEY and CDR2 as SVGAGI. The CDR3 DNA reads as TGTGCCAGCGGGGGACAGCCTATGAACACTGAAGCTTTCTTT. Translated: CASGGQPMNTEAFF.